This T cell receptor (beta chain) was found in a study of cytomegalovirus exposure and HLA in healthy donors. Study-wide results and limits: A classifier reportedly called cytomegalovirus status with high sensitivity and specificity. The study designated about 180 TCR beta chains cytomegalovirus-associated. Many donors carried some public TCRs, although rarity characterized most TCR sequences.

V lost 9 bases and J lost 4, with 21 bases in between. Germline values: CDR1 SNHLY, CDR2 FYNNEI. The CDR3 spans 15 residues. PCR employed 60 Vbeta and 13 Jbeta primers. Sequencing used immunoSEQ multiplex PCR; TCRdb keeps in-frame clones, though not all of them. The table shows around 90,000 clones, with about four fifths occurring only once. Worth noting for this clone: The target antigen is unknown.

The J gene is TRBJ2-5, the V gene TRBV2; TRBD1 might be the D (6 bases). The sample consisted of PBMCs. This receptor was identified in a male donor in good health and CMV-seropositive. Written as DNA, the CDR3 is TGTGCCAGTTTACCAGAGGGACAATGGGGAGAGACCCAGTACTTC. Its translation is CASLPEGQWGETQYF.